Listed here are 26 T cell receptor beta chains from one sample, sequenced in a study of tumor-infiltrating lymphocytes in primary liver carcinoma. The study extracted blood RNA from unsorted whole blood and also extracted germline DNA. Total RNA amounting to 500 ng was the source from which TCR beta cDNA was made with a constant-region primer. For TCR beta, libraries were produced by three nested multiplex PCR rounds using slightly modified ARM-PCR. Primers for the first two PCR rounds were TRBV1-TRBV30 forward primers and a C-beta reverse primer (approximately 10 cycles per round). TCRdb fed the multiplex PCR reads into MiXCR, producing one record per CDR3 protein. The sample holds about 330,000 distinct CDR3 sequences, 65% seen once. The sequencing input was peripheral blood. Source of these receptors: a middle-aged man with primary liver carcinoma and hepatitis B virus infection.

This clonotype was picked up one time. Sequence at one end of the junction differs from germline and may be a read error. This chain joins TRBV11-2 and TRBJ1-4, with unresolved D. Germline assignment: CDR1 SGHAT and CDR2 FQNNGV. The CDR3 loop spans 14 amino acids. The CDR3: CASSEYSLGEKLLF. For the CDR3, the DNA is TGTGCCAGCAGCGAATATTCCTTGGGTGAAAAACTGCTTTTT.

As to this clonotype: One end of the junction is discordant with germline, which a read error may explain. The rearrangement uses TRBV6-6 and TRBJ1-3; 9 positions match TRBD1. The CDR3 extends over 17 amino acids. CDR1 is MNHNY and CDR2 is SVGAGI in the germline V gene (reference sequence). CDR3: CVSSISWDRVKGNTIYF. In DNA form, the CDR3 reads TGTGTCAGCAGTATTTCCTGGGACAGGGTTAAAGGAAACACCATATATTTT.

With respect to this clonotype: This CDR3 fails to terminate in the conserved phenylalanine or tryptophan, so it likely reflects a read error. This chain connects TRBV11-2 to TRBJ2-1; no definite D call. The CDR3 has 16 residues. Germline loops: CDR1 SGHAT, CDR2 FQNNGV. The CDR3 sequence: CASSTTPLGAYNGQFL. The DNA of the CDR3 is TGTGCCAGCAGCACCACCCCGCTCGGCGCCTACAATGGGCAGTTCCTC.

Of note for this clonotype: This may be a read error, as it is one base from a much larger clone. CDR3 residues: CASSPQDAQSDTQYF. For the CDR3, the DNA is TGTGCCAGCTCCCCCCAGGATGCCCAGTCGGATACGCAGTATTTT. The chain recombines TRBV6-6 with TRBJ2-3; D gene unclear. Germline CDR1 reads MNHNY; CDR2 reads SVGAGI (reference sequence). The CDR3 length is 15 residues. Deletions cut 8 bases from V and 6 bases from J, with 21 bases between.

Regarding this clonotype: Compared with germline, one end of the junction differs, possibly owing to a read error. V and J are TRBV11-1 and TRBJ2-2, with no clear D. CDR3 size: 15 residues. CDR1 and CDR2 from the germline V gene are SGHAT and FQDESV (reference sequence). CDR3 loop: CASSLDWLNTGELFF. The CDR3 coding sequence is TGTGCCAGCAGTTTAGACTGGCTGAACACCGGGGAGCTGTTTTTT. The complete variable domain, with remaining parts taken from reference TRBV11-1 and TRBJ2-2, reads EAEVAQSPRYKITEKSQAVAFWCDPISGHATLYWYRQILGQGPELLVQFQDESVVDDSQLPKDRFSAERLKGVDSTLKIQPAELGDSAMYLCASSLDWLNTGELFFGEGSRLTVL.

The V gene is TRBV5-1, the J gene TRBJ2-3; D is undetermined. Germline V gene data show CDR1 as SGHRS and CDR2 as YFSETQ. V was trimmed by 0 bases and J by 5 bases, leaving 10 bases between them. The CDR3 covers 14 residues. The CDR3 here is CASSLASVRDTQYF. The CDR3 DNA follows: TGCGCCAGCAGCTTGGCCTCGGTTAGAGATACGCAGTATTTT.

A word on this clonotype: This may be a read error, as it is one base from a much larger clone. V gene TRBV6-5 combines with J gene TRBJ1-4; D is unresolved. The CDR3 extends over 14 amino acids. In germline, CDR1 is MNHEY, CDR2 SVGAGI. DNA of the CDR3: TGTGCCAGCAATTACTCTCACACTGAACGAAAACTGTTTTTT. It yields the protein CASNYSHTERKLFF.

The table lists this clonotype with a few counts. A much bigger clone sits one base away, suggesting this may be a read error. The chain joins TRBV28 to TRBJ2-4; D not certain. The CDR3 totals 14 residues. Trimming stripped 3 bases from V and 1 base from J, with 7 bases between. Germline CDR1 reads MDHEN; CDR2 reads SYDVKM. CDR3 nucleotide sequence: TGTGCCAGCAGTTTTGTGGGGGCCAAAAACATTCAGTACTTC. This translates into CASSFVGAKNIQYF.

This clonotype was seen a single time. The CDR3 reads CASSFGYGHGYTF. The DNA of the CDR3 is TGTGCCAGCAGCTTCGGGTATGGCCATGGCTACACCTTC. The chain recombines TRBV11-1 with TRBJ1-2; D call uncertain. This CDR3 contains 13 residues. Trimming cost V 3 bases and J 6 bases, with 11 bases left between them. Per the germline V gene, CDR1 is SGHAT and CDR2 is FQDESV (reference sequence).

Ten or more counts support this clonotype. The genes are TRBV6-6 and TRBJ2-7, with D unresolved. There are 14 residues in the CDR3. Trimming pared 2 bases from V and 1 base from J, leaving 9 bases between. The germline gives CDR1 MNHNY, CDR2 SVGAGI (reference sequence). The CDR3 spells CASSYSTNSYEQYF. CDR3 bases: TGTGCCAGCAGTTACAGCACAAATTCCTACGAGCAGTACTTC.

The chain has TRBV4-2 and TRBJ2-1; TRBD2 might be the D (5 bases). This CDR3 contains 15 residues. Germline V gene sequence: CDR1 LGHNA, CDR2 YNFKEQ. The V end was cut by 1 base, the J end by 6 bases, with 13 bases between. The chain's CDR3 is CASSQGTGISNEQFF. The CDR3 nucleotides are TGTGCCAGCAGCCAAGGGACTGGCATATCCAATGAGCAGTTCTTC.

This clonotype was observed many times. The junction shows a germline mismatch at one end, possibly a read error. The chain couples TRBV11-3 to TRBJ2-3, with D tentatively TRBD2 (7 bases). This CDR3 is 15 amino acids long. The germline V gene has CDR1 SGHNT and CDR2 YENEEA. CDR3 residues: CASGLSWGGADTQYF. The CDR3 nucleotides read TGTGCCAGCGGCTTAAGTTGGGGGGGCGCAGATACGCAGTATTTT.

A remark on this clonotype: The final CDR3 position lacks the conserved phenylalanine or tryptophan, pointing to a likely read error. The chain uses TRBV5-6 and TRBJ1-2; a weak D match, TRBD1 (6 bases). V lost 4 bases and J 5 bases, leaving 15 bases between the germline ends. Germline V gene data show CDR1 as SGHDT and CDR2 as YYEEEE. The CDR3 is 14 amino acids. CDR3 protein: CASSPAGQVYGYTI. CDR3 nucleotide sequence: TGTGCCAGCAGCCCCGCGGGACAAGTGTATGGCTACACCATC.

This clonotype was seen many times. This sequence joins TRBV12-3 or TRBV12-4 and TRBJ1-1; D possibly corresponds to TRBD1 (5 bases). V was pared by 3 bases and J by 5 bases, with 13 bases between. CDR3 length equals 14 residues. The CDR3 sequence: CASSLWGGRTEAFF. The CDR3 DNA sequence: TGTGCCAGCAGTTTGTGGGGGGGACGGACTGAAGCTTTCTTT.

This clonotype was observed a single time. Given a much more abundant clone one base away, this may be a read error. This chain links TRBV12-3 or TRBV12-4 with TRBJ1-6; 10 bases are shared with TRBD1. CDR3 length: 15 amino acids. The CDR3 bases are TGTGCCAGCAGTACCAGGACAGGGGGAGGGTCACACCTCCACTTT. It encodes CASSTRTGGGSHLHF.

Details on this clonotype: One end of the junction does not line up with germline, which may come from a read error. The V gene is TRBV29-1, the J gene TRBJ2-7, with 11 bases identical to TRBD2. This CDR3 comprises 14 residues. The germline gives CDR1 SQVTM, CDR2 ANQGSEA. The DNA of the CDR3 is TGCAGCGTCCGACCGGGACTAGCGGACTACGAGCAGAACTTC. Its translation: CSVRPGLADYEQNF.

This clonotype appeared many times. The chain employs TRBV5-6 and TRBJ1-2; maybe TRBD1 (5 bases). CDR1 is SGHDT, CDR2 YYEEEE, per germline. The V gene lost 3 bases and the J gene lost 6 bases, with 21 bases spanning the gap. There are 16 residues in the CDR3. The CDR3 here is CASSYSQGASWDGYTF. CDR3 nucleotide sequence: TGTGCCAGCAGCTATTCGCAGGGTGCGAGCTGGGATGGCTACACCTTC.

This clonotype was counted ten times or more. The V gene is TRBV6-5, the J gene TRBJ2-7, with TRBD1 matching over 9 bases. The CDR3 has 14 amino acids. Trimming at V came to 5 bases and at J to 5 bases, leaving 7 bases not matched to a gene. Germline CDR1 reads MNHEY; CDR2 reads SVGAGI. Here the CDR3 reads CASSRDRVAHEQYF. The CDR3 DNA reads as TGTGCCAGCAGTAGGGACAGGGTAGCCCACGAGCAGTACTTC.

To note about this clonotype: One end of the junction varies from germline; a read error may be responsible. This sequence joins TRBV4-2 and TRBJ2-5, with D tentatively TRBD2 (6 bases). Germline V gene lookup returns CDR1 LGHNA and CDR2 YNFKEQ. CDR3 size: 13 residues. CDR3 in DNA: TGTGCCATCAGCTATGGCAGCGGGGAGACCCAGTACTTC. Its protein is CAISYGSGETQYF.

As to this clonotype: At one end, the junction sequence differs from germline, possibly due to a read error. The chain recombines TRBV29-1 with TRBJ1-1; D gene uncertain. CDR1 SQVTM and CDR2 ANQGSEA come from the germline V gene. The CDR3 runs 12 residues. The CDR3 is CRVDRGQSEAFF. The CDR3 DNA reads as TGCCGCGTTGACCGAGGGCAGTCTGAAGCTTTCTTT.

This clonotype was recorded many times. For the CDR3, the DNA is TGTGCCAGCAGTCCTGAAGAGACTGGTAATCAAGAGACCCAGTACTTC. Translating it yields CASSPEETGNQETQYF. The chain recombines TRBV6-5 with TRBJ2-5; no clear D. Germline V gene lookup returns CDR1 MNHEY and CDR2 SVGAGI. V was shortened by 5 bases and J by 2 bases, with 18 bases between the two germline ends. The CDR3 has 16 amino acids.

On this clonotype: Compared with germline, one end of the junction differs, possibly owing to a read error. The genes are TRBV4-1 and TRBJ2-5; 9 bases map to TRBD2. Germline CDR1 MGHRA, CDR2 YSYEKL. CDR3 size: 15 residues. CDR3 sequence (DNA): TGCGCCAGTAGCCCGCAAGGACTAGCGAAGGAGACCCAGTACTTC. It is translated as CASSPQGLAKETQYF.

A word on this clonotype: One end of the junction fails to match germline, which may point to a read error. J is TRBJ2-1 and V is TRBV11-3; D not resolved. This CDR3 region has 16 residues. Germline CDR1 reads SGHNT; CDR2 reads YENEEA. The CDR3 nucleotides are TGTGCCATCAGCTTAGATAGCCAGCCCCTATACAATGTGCAGTTCTTC. Translating gives CAISLDSQPLYNVQFF. Full variable domain (outside the CDR3, taken from reference TRBV11-3 and TRBJ2-1): EAGVVQSPRYKIIEKKQPVAFWCNPISGHNTLYWYLQNLGQGPELLIRYENEEAVDDSQLPKDRFSAERLKGVDSTLKIQPAELGDSAVYLCAISLDSQPLYNVQFFGPGTRLTVL.

Comments on this clonotype: One end of the junction varies from germline; a read error may be responsible. This chain links TRBV11-2 with TRBJ2-7; TRBD1 matches 7 bases. The CDR3 totals 13 residues. The germline V gene encodes CDR1 SGHAT and CDR2 FQNNGV. The CDR3 bases are TGTGCCAGCAGGGGAACAGGGGCAAACGAGCAATACTTC. It specifies CASRGTGANEQYF.

About this clonotype itself: It may be a read error: a sequence one base away is much more abundant. V usage is TRBV4-2 and J usage is TRBJ2-5, with D unclear. The CDR3 runs to 15 residues. Germline CDR1 is LGHNA and CDR2 is YNFKEQ. The DNA of the CDR3 is TGTGCCAGCAGCCAAGCTCTGGGCAATCAAGAGACCCGGTACTTC. It translates to CASSQALGNQETRYF.

V and J are TRBV5-6 and TRBJ1-1, with unresolved D. The germline gives CDR1 SGHDT, CDR2 YYEEEE. The CDR3 has 13 amino acids. Trimming pared 1 base from V and 5 bases from J, leaving 9 bases between. CDR3 nucleotide sequence: TGTGCCAGCAGCTTGCTTATGAGTACTGAAGCTTTCTTT. Translated, it gives CASSLLMSTEAFF.